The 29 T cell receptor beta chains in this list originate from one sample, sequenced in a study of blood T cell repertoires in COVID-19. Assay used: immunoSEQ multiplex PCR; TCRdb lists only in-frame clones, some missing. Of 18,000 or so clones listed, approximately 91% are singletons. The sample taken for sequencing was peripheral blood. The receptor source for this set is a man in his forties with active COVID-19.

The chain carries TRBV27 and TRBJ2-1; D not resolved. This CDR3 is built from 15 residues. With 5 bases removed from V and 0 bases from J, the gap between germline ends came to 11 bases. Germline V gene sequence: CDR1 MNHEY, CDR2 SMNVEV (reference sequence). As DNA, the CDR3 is TGTGCCAGCAGTGATCGACACCCCTCCTACAATGAGCAGTTCTTC. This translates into CASSDRHPSYNEQFF.

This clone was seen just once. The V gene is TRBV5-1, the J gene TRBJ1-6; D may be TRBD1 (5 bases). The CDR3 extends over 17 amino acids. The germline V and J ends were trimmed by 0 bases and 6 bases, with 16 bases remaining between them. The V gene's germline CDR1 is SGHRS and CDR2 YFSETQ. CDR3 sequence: CASSLVEGIPGNSPLHF. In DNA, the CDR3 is TGCGCCAGCAGCTTGGTGGAGGGGATACCGGGTAATTCACCCCTCCACTTT.

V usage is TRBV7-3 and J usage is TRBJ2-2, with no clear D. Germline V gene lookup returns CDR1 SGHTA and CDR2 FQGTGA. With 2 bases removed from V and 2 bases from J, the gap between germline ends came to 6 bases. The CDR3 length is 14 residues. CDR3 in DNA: TGTGCCAGCAGCTTACACGGTAACACCGGGGAGCTGTTTTTT. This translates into CASSLHGNTGELFF. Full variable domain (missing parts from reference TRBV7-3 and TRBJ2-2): GAGVSQTPSNKVTEKGKYVELRCDPISGHTALYWYRQSLGQGPEFLIYFQGTGAADDSGLPNDRFFAVRPEGSVSTLKIQRTERGDSAVYLCASSLHGNTGELFFGEGSRLTVL.

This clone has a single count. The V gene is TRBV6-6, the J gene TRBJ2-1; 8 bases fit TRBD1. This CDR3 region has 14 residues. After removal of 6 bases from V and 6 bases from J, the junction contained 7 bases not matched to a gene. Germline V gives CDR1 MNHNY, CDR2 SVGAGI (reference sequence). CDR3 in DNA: TGTGCCAGCAGCTATCGACAGGGGTTCAATGAGCAGTTCTTC. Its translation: CASSYRQGFNEQFF.

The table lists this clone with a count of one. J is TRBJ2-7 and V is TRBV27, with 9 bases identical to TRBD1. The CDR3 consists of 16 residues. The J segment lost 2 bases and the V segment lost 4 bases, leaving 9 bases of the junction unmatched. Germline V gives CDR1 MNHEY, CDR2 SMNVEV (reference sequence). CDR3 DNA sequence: TGTGCCAGCAGTTCCGACGCCGGGACAGGGACCTACGAGCAGTACTTC. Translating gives CASSSDAGTGTYEQYF.

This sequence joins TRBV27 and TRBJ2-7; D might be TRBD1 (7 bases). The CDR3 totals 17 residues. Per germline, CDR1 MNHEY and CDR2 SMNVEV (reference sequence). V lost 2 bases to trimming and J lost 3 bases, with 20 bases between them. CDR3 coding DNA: TGTGCCAGCAGTTTAACCGGGGGCCGACAGGGTTTCTACGAGCAGTACTTC. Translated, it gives CASSLTGGRQGFYEQYF.

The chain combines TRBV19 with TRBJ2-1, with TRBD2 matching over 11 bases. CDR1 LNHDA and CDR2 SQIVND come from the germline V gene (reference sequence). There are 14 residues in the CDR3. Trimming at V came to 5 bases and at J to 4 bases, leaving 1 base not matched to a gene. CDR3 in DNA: TGTGCCAGTAGTCGACTAGCGGGATACAATGAGCAGTTCTTC. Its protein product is CASSRLAGYNEQFF. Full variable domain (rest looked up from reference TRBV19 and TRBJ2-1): DGGITQSPKYLFRKEGQNVTLSCEQNLNHDAMYWYRQDPGQGLRLIYYSQIVNDFQKGDIAEGYSVSREKKESFPLTVTSAQKNPTAFYLCASSRLAGYNEQFFGPGTRLTVL.

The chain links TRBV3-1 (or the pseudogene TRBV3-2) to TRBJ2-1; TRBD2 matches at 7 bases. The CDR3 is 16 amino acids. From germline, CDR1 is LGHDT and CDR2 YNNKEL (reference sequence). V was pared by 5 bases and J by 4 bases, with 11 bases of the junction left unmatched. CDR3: CASSTEPGRGYNEQFF. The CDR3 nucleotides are TGTGCCAGCAGCACAGAACCGGGGCGGGGGTACAATGAGCAGTTCTTC.

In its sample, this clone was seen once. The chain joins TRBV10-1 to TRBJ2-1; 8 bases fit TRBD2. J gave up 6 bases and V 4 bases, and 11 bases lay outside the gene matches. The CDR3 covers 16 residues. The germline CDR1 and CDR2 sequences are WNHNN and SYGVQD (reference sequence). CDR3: CASSGGGLDLRNEQFF. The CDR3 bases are TGCGCCAGCAGTGGGGGGGGACTAGACCTTCGCAATGAGCAGTTCTTC.

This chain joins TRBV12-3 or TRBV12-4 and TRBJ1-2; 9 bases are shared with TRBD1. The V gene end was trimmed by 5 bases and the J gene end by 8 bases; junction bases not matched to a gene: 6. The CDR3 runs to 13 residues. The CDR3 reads CASSKGQGKGYTF. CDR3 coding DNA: TGTGCCAGCAGTAAGGGACAGGGTAAGGGCTACACCTTC.

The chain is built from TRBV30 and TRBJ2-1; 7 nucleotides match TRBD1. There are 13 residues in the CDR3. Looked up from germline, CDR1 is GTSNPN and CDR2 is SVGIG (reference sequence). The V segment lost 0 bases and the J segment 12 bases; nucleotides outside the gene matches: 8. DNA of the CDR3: TGTGCCTGGAGTGTTGTACAGGGGAATTTGCAGTTCTTC. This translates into CAWSVVQGNLQFF.

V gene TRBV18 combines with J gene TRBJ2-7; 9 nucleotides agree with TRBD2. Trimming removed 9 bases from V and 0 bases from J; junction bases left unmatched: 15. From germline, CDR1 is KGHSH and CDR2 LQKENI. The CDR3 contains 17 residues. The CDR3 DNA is TGTGCCAGTTCCTTAGCGGGAGTTTCAGCGTTCTCCTACGAGCAGTACTTC. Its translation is CASSLAGVSAFSYEQYF.

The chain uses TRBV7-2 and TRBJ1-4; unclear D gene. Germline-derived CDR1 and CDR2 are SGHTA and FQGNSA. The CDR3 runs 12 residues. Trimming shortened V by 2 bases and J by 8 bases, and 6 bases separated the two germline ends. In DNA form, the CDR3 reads TGTGCCAGCAGCTTACTCTCGGAAAAACTGTTTTTT. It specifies CASSLLSEKLFF. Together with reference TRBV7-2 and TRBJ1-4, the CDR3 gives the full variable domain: GAGVSQSPSNKVTEKGKDVELRCDPISGHTALYWYRQSLGQGLEFLIYFQGNSAPDKSGLPSDRFSAERTGGSVSTLTIQRTQQEDSAVYLCASSLLSEKLFFGSGTQLSVL.

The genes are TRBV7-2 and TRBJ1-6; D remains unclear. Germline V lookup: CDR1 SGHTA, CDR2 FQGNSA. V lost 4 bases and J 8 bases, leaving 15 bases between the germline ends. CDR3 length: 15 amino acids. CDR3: CASSSAVGRHSPLHF. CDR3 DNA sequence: TGTGCCAGCAGCTCCGCCGTGGGCAGGCATTCACCCCTCCACTTT.

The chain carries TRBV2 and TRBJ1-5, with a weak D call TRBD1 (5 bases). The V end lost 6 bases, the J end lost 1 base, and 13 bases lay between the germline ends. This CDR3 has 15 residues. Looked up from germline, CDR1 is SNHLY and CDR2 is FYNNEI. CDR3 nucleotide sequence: TGTGCCAGCAGATCCAGCGGGGCAAGCAATCAGCCCCAGCATTTT. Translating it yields CASRSSGASNQPQHF.

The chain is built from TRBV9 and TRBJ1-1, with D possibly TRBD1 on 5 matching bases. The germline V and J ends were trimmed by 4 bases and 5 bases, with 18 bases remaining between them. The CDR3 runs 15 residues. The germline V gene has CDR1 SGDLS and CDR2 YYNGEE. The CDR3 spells CASSPPGGGRTEAFF. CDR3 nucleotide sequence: TGTGCCAGCAGCCCACCCGGGGGAGGGCGAACTGAAGCTTTCTTT.

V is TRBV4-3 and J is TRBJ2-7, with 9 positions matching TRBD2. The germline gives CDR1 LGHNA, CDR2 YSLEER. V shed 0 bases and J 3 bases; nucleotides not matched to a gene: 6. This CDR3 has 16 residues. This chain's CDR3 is CASSQDNAGGIYEQYF. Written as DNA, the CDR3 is TGCGCCAGCAGCCAAGATAACGCGGGAGGGATCTACGAGCAGTACTTC.

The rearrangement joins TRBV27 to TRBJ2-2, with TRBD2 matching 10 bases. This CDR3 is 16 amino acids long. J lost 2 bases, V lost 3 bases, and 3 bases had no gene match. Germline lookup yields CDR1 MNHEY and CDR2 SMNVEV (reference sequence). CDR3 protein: CASSFWTSGNTGELFF. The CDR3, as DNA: TGTGCCAGCAGTTTCTGGACTAGCGGAAACACCGGGGAGCTGTTTTTT.

CDR3 bases: TGTGCCAGCAGCCAAACCGCTAGCATCATTCGGCTAGAGACCCAGTACTTC. Translated, it gives CASSQTASIIRLETQYF. V gene TRBV11-2 combines with J gene TRBJ2-5; maybe TRBD2 (5 bases). This CDR3 has 17 amino acids. Per germline, CDR1 SGHAT and CDR2 FQNNGV. Trimming shortened V by 5 bases and J by 4 bases, and 23 bases separated the two germline ends.

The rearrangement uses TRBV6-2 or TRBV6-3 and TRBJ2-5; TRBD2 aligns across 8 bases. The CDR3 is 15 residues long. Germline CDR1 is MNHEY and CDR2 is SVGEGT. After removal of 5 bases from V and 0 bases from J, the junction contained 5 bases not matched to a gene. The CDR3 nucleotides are TGTGCCAGCAGTCCGCGGGGGGTGTACCAAGAGACCCAGTACTTC. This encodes CASSPRGVYQETQYF.

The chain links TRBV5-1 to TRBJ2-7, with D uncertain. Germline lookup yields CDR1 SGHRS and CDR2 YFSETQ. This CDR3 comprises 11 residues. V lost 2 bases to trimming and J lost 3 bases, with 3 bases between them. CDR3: CASSLYYEQYF. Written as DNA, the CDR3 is TGCGCCAGCAGCTTATACTACGAGCAGTACTTC.

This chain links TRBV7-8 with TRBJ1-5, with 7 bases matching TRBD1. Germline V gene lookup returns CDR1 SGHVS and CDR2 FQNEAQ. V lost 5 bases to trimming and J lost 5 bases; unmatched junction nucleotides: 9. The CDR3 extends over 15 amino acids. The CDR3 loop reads CASSPGVQGYQPQHF. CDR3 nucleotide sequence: TGTGCCAGCAGCCCGGGGGTACAGGGGTATCAGCCCCAGCATTTT.

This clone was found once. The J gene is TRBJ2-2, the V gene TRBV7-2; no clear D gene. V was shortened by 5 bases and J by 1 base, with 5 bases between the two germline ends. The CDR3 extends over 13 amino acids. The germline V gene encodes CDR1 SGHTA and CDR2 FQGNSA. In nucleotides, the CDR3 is TGTGCCAGCAGCCCGGGGAACACCGGGGAGCTGTTTTTT. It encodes CASSPGNTGELFF.

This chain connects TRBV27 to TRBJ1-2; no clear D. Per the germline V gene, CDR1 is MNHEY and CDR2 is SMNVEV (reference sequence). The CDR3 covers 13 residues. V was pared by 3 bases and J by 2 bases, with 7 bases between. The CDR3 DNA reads TGTGCCAGCAGTTTCCCCGGGAACTATGGCTACACCTTC. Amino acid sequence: CASSFPGNYGYTF.

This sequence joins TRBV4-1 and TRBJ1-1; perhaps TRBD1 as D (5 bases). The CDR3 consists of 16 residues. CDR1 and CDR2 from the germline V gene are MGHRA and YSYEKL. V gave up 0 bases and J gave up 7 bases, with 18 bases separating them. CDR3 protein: CASSQDLGRAGLEAFF. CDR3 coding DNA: TGCGCCAGCAGCCAAGACCTCGGCAGGGCGGGGCTTGAAGCTTTCTTT.

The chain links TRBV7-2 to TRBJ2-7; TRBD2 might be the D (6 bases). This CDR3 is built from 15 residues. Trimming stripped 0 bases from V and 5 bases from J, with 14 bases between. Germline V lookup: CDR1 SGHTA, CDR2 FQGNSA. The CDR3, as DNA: TGTGCCAGCAGCTTAGCTGCGGGGACTTACGACGAGCAGTACTTC. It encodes CASSLAAGTYDEQYF.

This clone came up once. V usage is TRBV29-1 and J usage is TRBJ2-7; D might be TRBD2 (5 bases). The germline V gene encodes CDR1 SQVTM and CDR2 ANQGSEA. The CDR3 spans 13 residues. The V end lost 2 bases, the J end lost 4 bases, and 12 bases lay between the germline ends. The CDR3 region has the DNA TGCAGCGTTGAAAGGTCGGGGATGTACGAGCAGTACTTC. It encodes CSVERSGMYEQYF.

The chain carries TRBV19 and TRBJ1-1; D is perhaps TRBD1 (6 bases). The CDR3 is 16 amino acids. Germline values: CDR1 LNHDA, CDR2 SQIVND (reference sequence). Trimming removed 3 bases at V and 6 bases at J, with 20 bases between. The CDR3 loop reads CASSMTNRVGDPEAFF. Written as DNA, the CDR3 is TGTGCCAGTAGTATGACCAACAGGGTCGGAGACCCTGAAGCTTTCTTT. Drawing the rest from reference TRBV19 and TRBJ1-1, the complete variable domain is DGGITQSPKYLFRKEGQNVTLSCEQNLNHDAMYWYRQDPGQGLRLIYYSQIVNDFQKGDIAEGYSVSREKKESFPLTVTSAQKNPTAFYLCASSMTNRVGDPEAFFGQGTRLTVV.

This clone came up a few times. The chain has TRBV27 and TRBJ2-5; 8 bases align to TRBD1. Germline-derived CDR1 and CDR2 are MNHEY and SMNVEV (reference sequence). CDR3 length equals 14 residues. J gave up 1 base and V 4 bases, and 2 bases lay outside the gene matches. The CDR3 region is CASSSRGPQETQYF. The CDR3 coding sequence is TGTGCCAGCAGTTCCAGGGGGCCCCAAGAGACCCAGTACTTC.